What follows describes a single T cell receptor (beta chain). The sample belongs to a study of blood T cell repertoires in COVID-19. In the study overall: Whether acute or convalescent, the COVID-19 samples came from the United States, Italy and Spain.

Authors' analysis steps: How many nucleated cells were present was estimated from reference gene primer amplification. Libraries were prepared by immunoSEQ multiplex PCR; TCRdb keeps only in-frame clonotypes and omits some of them. V and J calls and clone size come straight from that table; D and trimming were deduced from the DNA. This sample has about 300,000 clones, with about 91% found just once. CDR1 SGHNT and CDR2 YYREEE come from the germline V gene (reference sequence). After removal of 4 bases from V and 2 bases from J, the junction contained 11 bases not matched to a gene. This CDR3 comprises 17 residues.

The rearrangement joins TRBV5-4 to TRBJ2-2, with 7 positions matching TRBD1. The sample taken for sequencing was peripheral blood. The receptor's source is a young woman who had recovered from COVID-19. The CDR3 spells CASSQKQTGYNTGELFF. For the CDR3, the DNA is TGTGCCAGCAGCCAAAAACAGACAGGGTATAACACCGGGGAGCTGTTTTTT.